This T cell receptor (beta chain) came from a study of cytomegalovirus exposure and HLA in healthy donors. The primer mix had 60 Vbeta and 13 Jbeta primers. Some clones are missing from TCRdb's copy, which holds only in-frame ones; the method was immunoSEQ multiplex PCR. Counted here are approximately 180,000 clones, roughly 80% occurring once; the ten biggest clones make up approximately 1.5%. This clone has only one observation. What it binds is not known. Study-level points and caveats: In a later analysis, TCR beta V- and J-gene trimming was associated with a missense DCLRE1C variant. The majority of TCR sequences were rare, yet some public TCRs appeared in many donors. About 90% or about 30% of the time was how often most TCR beta V segments were productive, according to an earlier analysis. Being indistinguishable, some V segments were excluded, TRBV6-2 and TRBV6-3 among them.

The CDR3 covers 14 residues. Germline loops: CDR1 LNHDA, CDR2 SQIVND (reference sequence). V gave up 2 bases and J gave up 3 bases; unmatched junction bases: 1. This clonotype originated in a woman under 30 in good health and CMV-seronegative. This rearrangement joins TRBV19 to TRBJ2-3; the match to TRBD1 covers 8 bases. Sequencing was performed on PBMCs. The CDR3 here is CASSIRQGTDTQYF. For the CDR3, the DNA is TGTGCCAGTAGTATAAGACAGGGGACAGATACGCAGTATTTT.